The 26 T cell receptor beta chains below come from one sample, sequenced in a study of T cell repertoires in cytomegalovirus infection. No antigens are known for them. TCRdb redid the calling of the reads with MiXCR, one entry per CDR3 protein. This table has around 900,000 distinct CDR3 sequences, 31% appearing once. The sample here was cultured CD8+ T cells from PBMCs, taken from culture after CMV antigen stimulation. All receptors come from a human donor in good health (CMV status not recorded). Some clones in this sample may be carry-over from other donors' samples.

This clonotype was recorded a few times. The V call is TRBV28, the J call TRBJ2-7, with a tentative D call TRBD1 (6 bases). The CDR3 runs to 14 residues. Trimming removed 2 bases at V and 5 bases at J, with 13 bases between. Germline values: CDR1 MDHEN, CDR2 SYDVKM. CDR3 sequence reads: CASSLQAQGDEQYV. In nucleotides, the CDR3 is TGTGCCAGCAGTTTACAAGCACAGGGAGACGAGCAGTACGTC.

This clonotype was counted a few times. The J gene is TRBJ2-3, the V gene TRBV7-6; the D gene is possibly TRBD2 (6 bases). This CDR3 region has 16 residues. V gave up 5 bases and J gave up 0 bases, with 15 bases separating them. In germline, CDR1 is SGHVS, CDR2 FNYEAQ. The chain's CDR3 is CASSPWGDLSTDTQYF. The CDR3 bases are TGTGCCAGCAGCCCTTGGGGGGACCTTAGCACAGATACGCAGTATTTT.

V gene TRBV7-9 combines with J gene TRBJ1-2, with D possibly TRBD1 on 5 matching bases. Trimming cost V 10 bases and J 1 base, with 10 bases left between them. The CDR3 totals 12 residues. Germline values: CDR1 SEHNR, CDR2 FQNEAQ (reference sequence). The DNA of the CDR3 is TGTGCCAACACCGACAGTAACTATGGCTACACCTTC. Translation gives CANTDSNYGYTF.

This clonotype has a count of ten or more. The chain carries TRBV7-2 and TRBJ1-2; no firm D call. V dropped 10 bases and J dropped 3 bases, with 24 bases sitting between them. The V gene's germline CDR1 is SGHTA and CDR2 FQGNSA. This CDR3 region has 16 residues. The CDR3 spells CAIKRAVLSGDYGYTF. DNA of the CDR3: TGTGCCATCAAAAGGGCAGTTCTTTCCGGGGACTATGGCTACACCTTC.

This clonotype has just a few counts. This chain's CDR3 is CASGLVPARANTGELFF. The CDR3 nucleotides read TGTGCTAGTGGTTTGGTACCGGCTAGGGCGAACACCGGGGAGCTGTTTTTT. The rearrangement joins TRBV12-5 to TRBJ2-2; D gene unclear. CDR1 LGHNT and CDR2 FRNRAP come from the germline V gene. Trimming left V 0 bases short and J 0 bases short, with 11 bases between. The CDR3 sequence is 17 residues long.

This rearrangement joins TRBV20-1 to TRBJ2-2, with D perhaps matching TRBD2 (5 bases). V was cut by 6 bases and J by 1 base, with 15 bases left in between. CDR3 size: 15 residues. The germline gives CDR1 DFQATT, CDR2 SNEGSKA (reference sequence). The CDR3 region has the DNA TGCAGTGCCCGAGGCGAGAGGGTGAACACCGGGGAGCTGTTTTTT. Protein: CSARGERVNTGELFF.

The CDR3 is CASSLARRQGYNEQFF. DNA for the CDR3: TGTGCCAGCAGCTTAGCCCGACGTCAGGGTTACAATGAGCAGTTCTTC. V usage is TRBV11-2 and J usage is TRBJ2-1; a possible D gene is TRBD1 (5 bases). Germline V gene lookup returns CDR1 SGHAT and CDR2 FQNNGV. The V end lost 1 base, the J end lost 4 bases, and 14 bases lay between the germline ends. The CDR3 totals 16 residues.

DNA for the CDR3: TGTGCCAGCAGCTTAACCTTAGGCGGGGGGGACCGGCGTACGCAGTATTTT. Protein: CASSLTLGGGDRRTQYF. This sequence joins TRBV7-4 and TRBJ2-3, with TRBD2 identical over 9 bases. This CDR3 region has 17 residues. The trim removed 2 bases at V and 8 bases at J, leaving 14 bases unmatched. The germline V gene encodes CDR1 SGHVT and CDR2 SQSDAQ.

This clonotype was seen more than once but under ten times. V usage is TRBV6-2 or TRBV6-3 and J usage is TRBJ1-1; 8 bases match TRBD1. This CDR3 is built from 14 residues. Germline V gene sequence: CDR1 MNHEY, CDR2 SVGEGT. The J segment lost 5 bases and the V segment lost 6 bases, leaving 8 bases of the junction unmatched. The CDR3 spells CASSTTGGETEAFF. The CDR3 coding sequence is TGTGCCAGCAGCACCACAGGGGGGGAAACTGAAGCTTTCTTT.

This clonotype has only a few counts. This rearrangement joins TRBV7-6 to TRBJ2-7; 7 nucleotides line up with TRBD1. Looked up from germline, CDR1 is SGHVS and CDR2 is FNYEAQ. V was clipped by 2 bases and J by 4 bases; unmatched bases: 2. This CDR3 has 13 residues. CDR3 loop: CASSLTGEYEQYF. CDR3 nucleotides: TGTGCCAGCAGCTTAACAGGGGAATACGAGCAGTACTTC.

This clonotype was counted between two and nine times. The V gene is TRBV19, the J gene TRBJ1-1; possibly TRBD1 for D (6 bases). CDR1 and CDR2 from the germline V gene are LNHDA and SQIVND (reference sequence). V lost 3 bases and J lost 0, with 11 bases in between. This CDR3 is 15 amino acids long. The CDR3 sequence is CASSISRGLNTEAFF. The CDR3 DNA sequence: TGTGCCAGTAGTATCAGCAGGGGCCTGAACACTGAAGCTTTCTTT.

This clonotype was detected many times. Relative to the germline gene, one junction end is altered; a read error may explain this. The chain carries TRBV7-8 and TRBJ2-1; no clear D gene. Per germline, CDR1 SGHVS and CDR2 FQNEAQ. This CDR3 is built from 11 residues. This CDR3 is CASRLANEQFF. In nucleotides, the CDR3 is TGTGCCAGCAGGTTAGCAAATGAGCAGTTCTTC.

This clonotype was found many times. The chain is built from TRBV20-1 and TRBJ1-1; D is unresolved. V shed 4 bases and J shed 2 bases, with 11 bases lying between them. The CDR3 length is 13 residues. The germline V gene has CDR1 DFQATT and CDR2 SNEGSKA (reference sequence). For the CDR3, the DNA is TGCAGTGCTACAATTCCAGGCAACACTGAAGCTTTCTTT. Its translation: CSATIPGNTEAFF.

The rearrangement uses TRBV2 and TRBJ2-5, with D perhaps being TRBD1 or TRBD2 (7 bases each). Trimming left V 5 bases short and J 1 base short, with 14 bases between. The CDR3 covers 15 residues. Germline CDR1 is SNHLY and CDR2 is FYNNEI. CDR3 sequence reads: CASSPRGGTQETQYF. The CDR3 coding sequence is TGTGCCAGCAGTCCCAGGGGGGGTACCCAAGAGACCCAGTACTTC.

V is TRBV10-3 and J is TRBJ2-3; 9 bases align to TRBD2. Trimming took 6 bases from V and 2 from J; bases not matched to a gene: 9. The germline CDR1 and CDR2 sequences are ENHRY and SYGVKD. The CDR3 consists of 16 residues. The CDR3: CAISGGERGVTDTQYF. The CDR3 nucleotides read TGTGCCATCAGCGGGGGCGAGCGGGGGGTCACAGATACGCAGTATTTT.

The CDR3: CATSRRGAGDTQYF. DNA of the CDR3: TGTGCCACCAGCAGACGGGGGGCTGGGGATACGCAGTATTTT. This rearrangement joins TRBV15 to TRBJ2-3, with a possible D match to TRBD2 (7 bases). The V gene lost 2 bases and the J gene lost 6 bases, with 12 bases spanning the gap. The germline V gene encodes CDR1 LNHNV and CDR2 YYDKDF (reference sequence). The CDR3 runs to 14 residues.

The V gene is TRBV7-9, the J gene TRBJ2-7; D not resolved. Trimming took off 2 bases at V and 0 bases at J, with 11 bases between the two ends. The germline gives CDR1 SEHNR, CDR2 FQNEAQ (reference sequence). The CDR3 spans 15 residues. CDR3 loop: CASSLPGSSSYEQYF. CDR3 bases: TGTGCCAGCAGCTTACCAGGATCCAGCTCCTACGAGCAGTACTTC. Using reference TRBV7-9 and TRBJ2-7 for the parts outside the CDR3, the full variable domain is DTGVSQNPRHKITKRGQNVTFRCDPISEHNRLYWYRQTLGQGPEFLTYFQNEAQLEKSRLLSDRFSAERPKGSFSTLEIQRTEQGDSAMYLCASSLPGSSSYEQYFGPGTRLTVT.

The chain has TRBV7-6 and TRBJ2-3, with TRBD1 matching 7 bases. Germline CDR1 is SGHVS and CDR2 is FNYEAQ. The CDR3 has 14 amino acids. V lost 5 bases, J lost 6 bases, and 8 bases stayed unmatched. CDR3 in amino acids: CASSLEGALDTQYF. The DNA for the CDR3 is TGTGCCAGCAGCCTAGAGGGGGCGTTGGATACGCAGTATTTT.

The gene calls are TRBV19 and TRBJ2-3; 7 bases are a match to TRBD1. This CDR3 region has 16 residues. Germline values: CDR1 LNHDA, CDR2 SQIVND (reference sequence). The junction had 13 bases not matched to a gene; V was cut back by 7 bases and J by 3 bases. The CDR3 spells CASTHPTGRGTDTQYF. In nucleotides, the CDR3 is TGTGCCAGTACCCACCCGACAGGGCGAGGAACAGATACGCAGTATTTT.

This rearrangement joins TRBV9 to TRBJ2-6, with no clear D. The V end lost 3 bases, the J end lost 0 bases, and 7 bases lay between the germline ends. The germline CDR1 and CDR2 sequences are SGDLS and YYNGEE. The CDR3 extends over 15 amino acids. Here the CDR3 reads CASSGAGSGANVLTF. The DNA of the CDR3 is TGTGCCAGCAGCGGCGCAGGCTCTGGGGCCAACGTCCTGACTTTC. Combining the CDR3 with reference TRBV9 and TRBJ2-6 gives the whole variable domain DSGVTQTPKHLITATGQRVTLRCSPRSGDLSVYWYQQSLDQGLQFLIQYYNGEERAKGNILERFSAQQFPDLHSELNLSSLELGDSALYFCASSGAGSGANVLTFGAGSRLTVL.

This clonotype has more than one count but fewer than ten. The CDR3 bases are TGTGCCAGCAGTTTTGGTTGGGGGGGAGAGCAGTACGTC. As protein: CASSFGWGGEQYV. The V call is TRBV6-2 or TRBV6-3, the J call TRBJ2-7; TRBD2 aligns across 7 bases. This CDR3 is built from 13 residues. Losses at the gene ends were 4 bases for V and 7 bases for J; bases not matched to a gene: 7. Germline V gene data show CDR1 as MNHEY and CDR2 as SVGEGT.

This clonotype was recorded a few times. V usage is TRBV10-3 and J usage is TRBJ2-3, with TRBD1 identical over 7 bases. Losses at the gene ends were 3 bases for V and 0 bases for J; bases not matched to a gene: 3. The CDR3 contains 15 residues. CDR1 ENHRY and CDR2 SYGVKD come from the germline V gene. CDR3 residues: CAISEQDRSTDTQYF. The CDR3, as DNA: TGTGCCATCAGTGAACAGGACAGGAGCACAGATACGCAGTATTTT.

This chain links TRBV4-1 with TRBJ2-5, with TRBD2 identical over 10 bases. Germline loops: CDR1 MGHRA, CDR2 YSYEKL. V was pared by 4 bases and J by 9 bases, with 8 bases of the junction left unmatched. The CDR3 loop spans 14 amino acids. CDR3 in DNA: TGCGCCAGCAGCCGATCCGGACTAGCGGAGGCCCAGTACTTC. It encodes CASSRSGLAEAQYF.

V is TRBV6-2 or TRBV6-3 and J is TRBJ2-6, with D unresolved. Germline V gives CDR1 MNHEY, CDR2 SVGEGT. Deletions cut 0 bases from V and 4 bases from J, with 4 bases between. The CDR3 runs 14 residues. As DNA, the CDR3 is TGTGCCAGCAGTTACTCGAAGGGGGCCAACGTCCTGACTTTC. Translating it yields CASSYSKGANVLTF.

To note about this clonotype: This may arise from a read error, as a much more abundant clone is one base away. The rearrangement joins TRBV7-2 to TRBJ1-2, with D tentatively TRBD1 (6 bases). The V gene's germline CDR1 is SGHTA and CDR2 FQGNSA. The CDR3 is made up of 16 amino acids. CDR3 amino acids: CASSSPEDRIPYGNTF. The CDR3 DNA sequence: TGTGCCAGCAGCTCCCCGGAGGACAGAATCCCTTATGGCAACACCTTC.

V is TRBV12-3 or TRBV12-4 and J is TRBJ2-3; 10 bases match TRBD1. The CDR3 is 14 residues long. J gave up 4 bases and V 3 bases, and 1 base lay outside the gene matches. The CDR3 loop is CASSLDRGADTQYF. The CDR3 DNA reads as TGTGCCAGCAGTTTGGACAGGGGGGCAGATACGCAGTATTTT.